The 15 T cell receptor beta chains given below trace back to one sample, sequenced in a study of T cells in Graves' hyperthyroidism and ophthalmopathy. Authors of the study amplified TCR beta CDR3 regions from RNA transcripts. The HTBI primer set drove a first-round RT-PCR of the TCR CDR3. In TCRdb, the multiplex PCR reads were re-called with MiXCR into one record per CDR3 protein. The table lists roughly 800,000 distinct CDR3 sequences, 38% of them singletons. The material sequenced was blood. Receptor source: a man aged 18 to 35 with Graves' hyperthyroidism.

The rearrangement links TRBV12-3 or TRBV12-4 to TRBJ2-2; D unclear. The ends were cut back, 7 bases at V and 2 bases at J, with 5 bases in the middle. This CDR3 comprises 12 residues. CDR3 bases: TGTGCCAGCATCTTCAACACCGGGGAGCTGTTTTTT. It codes for CASIFNTGELFF.

In its sample, this clonotype was seen a few times. The V gene is TRBV19, the J gene TRBJ1-1; 7 bases are a match to TRBD1. Germline-derived CDR1 and CDR2 are LNHDA and SQIVND (reference sequence). The CDR3 extends over 17 amino acids. V lost 9 bases, J lost 5 bases, and 21 bases stayed unmatched. The CDR3 is CASSWSSGTELGTEAFF. CDR3 coding DNA: TGTGCCAGCAGTTGGAGTTCGGGGACAGAGCTGGGGACTGAAGCTTTCTTT.

This clonotype was found many times. The chain combines TRBV25-1 with TRBJ1-3; D might be TRBD1 (5 bases). Germline assignment: CDR1 MGHDK and CDR2 SYGVNS. The V gene lost 6 bases and the J gene lost 0 bases, with 12 bases spanning the gap. The CDR3 length is 15 residues. The CDR3 coding sequence is TGTGCCAGCAGCCAGACAGCAGTCTCTGGAAACACCATATATTTT. Protein: CASSQTAVSGNTIYF. Full variable domain (outside the CDR3, taken from reference TRBV25-1 and TRBJ1-3): EADIYQTPRYLVIGTGKKITLECSQTMGHDKMYWYQQDPGMELHLIHYSYGVNSTEKGDLSSESTVSRIRTEHFPLTLESARPSHTSQYLCASSQTAVSGNTIYFGEGSWLTVV.

The V call is TRBV29-1, the J call TRBJ2-7; 10 bases are shared with TRBD2. The CDR3 is 12 amino acids. Trimming cost V 6 bases and J 4 bases; bases outside gene matches: 3. The germline V gene encodes CDR1 SQVTM and CDR2 ANQGSEA. CDR3 bases: TGCAGCGTCCAGACTAGCGGGTACGAGCAGTACTTC. It encodes CSVQTSGYEQYF.

For this clonotype: This sequence may be a read error, since a much larger clone differs from it by one base. The CDR3 is CAISGGRTGELFF. For the CDR3, the DNA is TGTGCCATCAGTGGAGGGCGCACCGGGGAGCTGTTTTTT. This chain joins TRBV10-3 and TRBJ2-2, with a weak D call TRBD2 (5 bases). Trimming cost V 4 bases and J 4 bases, with 7 bases left between them. The CDR3 is made up of 13 amino acids. The germline CDR1 and CDR2 sequences are ENHRY and SYGVKD.

There are many counts of this clonotype. The gene calls are TRBV12-3 or TRBV12-4 and TRBJ1-2; D uncertain. V dropped 3 bases and J dropped 5 bases, with 19 bases sitting between them. This CDR3 is 16 amino acids long. The CDR3 DNA sequence: TGTGCCAGCAGTTTGATCGGCCCAGGTTCGTCATATGGCTACACCTTC. Translation: CASSLIGPGSSYGYTF.

Only a few counts were recorded for this clonotype. The chain uses TRBV9 and TRBJ2-7, with 9 bases that match TRBD1. The germline gives CDR1 SGDLS, CDR2 YYNGEE. Germline trimming cut 0 bases from V and 8 bases from J; bases unmatched to any gene: 3. This CDR3 is built from 13 residues. The CDR3 loop is CASSVETGGKQYF. As DNA, the CDR3 is TGTGCCAGCAGCGTAGAGACAGGGGGTAAGCAGTACTTC.

The V and J genes are TRBV25-1 and TRBJ1-1, with a possible D match to TRBD1 (5 bases). The CDR3 extends over 14 amino acids. The germline V and J ends were trimmed by 1 base and 5 bases, with 11 bases remaining between them. Germline loops: CDR1 MGHDK, CDR2 SYGVNS. CDR3 sequence: CASSEFQGGTEAFF. CDR3 nucleotide sequence: TGTGCCAGCAGTGAATTCCAGGGAGGGACTGAAGCTTTCTTT.

This clonotype was seen a handful of times. This chain joins TRBV10-3 and TRBJ2-7, with 7 bases matching TRBD2. Germline V gene lookup returns CDR1 ENHRY and CDR2 SYGVKD. V was pared by 10 bases and J by 2 bases, with 11 bases of the junction left unmatched. This CDR3 region has 14 residues. For the CDR3, the DNA is TGTGCCAGCAGCCAGCGGGGCAGAACCTACGAGCAGTACTTC. As protein: CASSQRGRTYEQYF.

A note on this clonotype: This may arise from a read error, as a much more abundant clone is one base away. As the CDR3 is not closed by the conserved phenylalanine or tryptophan, this likely results from a read error. The chain couples TRBV29-1 to TRBJ1-1, with a possible D match to TRBD1 (5 bases). The CDR3 is 12 amino acids. V was clipped by 6 bases and J by 3 bases, with 11 bases between them. The germline CDR1 and CDR2 sequences are SQVTM and ANQGSEA. CDR3 bases: TGCAGCGTGGGGGGGGAGTACACTGAAGCTTTCTCT. The encoded protein is CSVGGEYTEAFS.

This clonotype was observed at least ten times. V is TRBV20-1 and J is TRBJ2-5; tentatively, D is TRBD1 (5 bases). Trimming stripped 6 bases from V and 0 bases from J, with 8 bases between. Germline CDR1 and CDR2: DFQATT and SNEGSKA (reference sequence). The CDR3 sequence is 12 residues long. The CDR3 DNA is TGCAGTGCCCTGGACAACCAAGAGACCCAGTACTTC. This sequence encodes CSALDNQETQYF.

The chain has TRBV11-2 and TRBJ2-7; TRBD2 agrees at 9 bases. The end of the DNA aligns better with TRBJ2-5, so the J call may be wrong. The CDR3 spans 16 residues. Germline V lookup: CDR1 SGHAT, CDR2 FQNNGV. CDR3 in amino acids: CASSEGVAGVSETQYF. CDR3 nucleotide sequence: TGTGCCAGCAGCGAGGGGGTAGCGGGGGTATCAGAGACCCAGTACTTC.

The chain links TRBV29-1 to TRBJ2-7, with 14 nucleotides matching TRBD2. V shed 7 bases and J 0 bases; nucleotides not matched to a gene: 8. Germline assignment: CDR1 SQVTM and CDR2 ANQGSEA. The CDR3 sequence is 16 residues long. CDR3 sequence reads: CSEGGLAGVVSYEQYF. Written as DNA, the CDR3 is TGCAGCGAGGGGGGACTAGCGGGAGTCGTCTCCTACGAGCAGTACTTC.

With respect to this clonotype: One junction end does not reproduce the germline sequence, and a read error may be involved. The rearrangement uses TRBV10-3 and TRBJ2-5; 9 bases agree with TRBD2. CDR1 is ENHRY and CDR2 is SYGVKD in the germline V gene. This CDR3 contains 16 residues. CDR3 loop: CASSSPLAGARETQYF. Written as DNA, the CDR3 is TGTGCCAGCAGTTCCCCTTTAGCGGGAGCGAGAGAGACCCAGTACTTC.

This clonotype came up a few times. The CDR3 nucleotides are TGTGCCAGCAGCTTCTCTGGATCTGAAGCTTTCTTT. Amino acids: CASSFSGSEAFF. J is TRBJ1-1 and V is TRBV13, with D unresolved. Germline V gives CDR1 PRHDT, CDR2 FYEKMQ (reference sequence). V was cut by 3 bases and J by 6 bases, with 8 bases left in between. The CDR3 spans 12 residues.